A selection of T cell receptor beta chains follows, all from one sample in a study of T cell responses to AZD1222 COVID-19 vaccine. Some clones are missing from TCRdb's copy, which holds only in-frame ones; the method was immunoSEQ multiplex PCR. Counted here are around 150,000 clones, around nine tenths occurring once; the ten biggest clones make up roughly 5%. Sequencing used peripheral blood, obtained on day 0 of AZD1222 vaccination. These receptors all stem from an adult in good health. CDR3s include the opening cysteine and the closing phenylalanine or tryptophan. D genes are given only for firm matches. Size tells how often a clone was seen (once, few, many) or the class of an expanded clone, and some rows leave it out.

clone_size: .; j_call: TRBJ1-2; v_call: TRBV7-2; d_call: TRBD1; cdr3_length: 13; cdr3_aa: CASSWTGADGYTF; cdr3_nt: TGTGCCAGCAGCTGGACAGGGGCGGATGGCTACACCTTC
clone_size: few; j_call: TRBJ2-1; v_call: TRBV11-2; d_call: TRBD2; cdr3_length: 15; cdr3_aa: CASRDLAGVYNEQFF; cdr3_nt: TGTGCCAGCAGGGATCTAGCGGGAGTTTACAATGAGCAGTTCTTC
clone_size: .; j_call: TRBJ2-1; v_call: TRBV3-1/TRBV3-2; d_call: TRBD2; cdr3_length: 15; cdr3_aa: CASSQDRGLGNEQFF; cdr3_nt: TGTGCCAGCAGCCAGGATCGGGGACTAGGGAACGAGCAGTTCTTC
clone_size: .; j_call: TRBJ1-3; v_call: TRBV15; d_call: TRBD1; cdr3_length: 15; cdr3_aa: CATSRGGTGRNTIYF; cdr3_nt: TGTGCCACCAGCAGAGGGGGGACAGGAAGAAACACCATATATTTT
clone_size: .; j_call: TRBJ1-3; v_call: TRBV3-1/TRBV3-2; d_call: .; cdr3_length: 15; cdr3_aa: CASSQAPGAGNTIYF; cdr3_nt: TGTGCCAGCAGCCAAGCCCCAGGGGCTGGAAACACCATATATTTT
clone_size: .; j_call: TRBJ2-7; v_call: TRBV10-2; d_call: .; cdr3_length: 15; cdr3_aa: CASSESSVLGLEQYF; cdr3_nt: TGCGCCAGCAGTGAGTCTAGTGTTTTAGGGCTGGAGCAGTACTTC
clone_size: once; j_call: TRBJ1-1; v_call: TRBV2; d_call: .; cdr3_length: 11; cdr3_aa: CASRRDTEAFF; cdr3_nt: TGTGCCAGCAGAAGGGACACTGAAGCTTTCTTT
clone_size: .; j_call: TRBJ1-2; v_call: TRBV29-1; d_call: TRBD1; cdr3_length: 14; cdr3_aa: CSDWDRGSNYGYTF; cdr3_nt: TGCAGTGACTGGGACAGGGGGTCTAACTATGGCTACACCTTC
clone_size: .; j_call: TRBJ2-1; v_call: TRBV2; d_call: TRBD2; cdr3_length: 18; cdr3_aa: CASSTRTSGNPSYNEQFF; cdr3_nt: TGTGCCAGCAGTACCCGGACTAGCGGGAACCCGTCCTACAATGAGCAGTTCTTC
clone_size: .; j_call: TRBJ2-3; v_call: TRBV29-1; d_call: .; cdr3_length: 14; cdr3_aa: CSVQGPSQTDTQYF; cdr3_nt: TGCAGCGTTCAAGGACCCTCCCAGACAGATACGCAGTATTTT
clone_size: .; j_call: TRBJ1-5; v_call: TRBV5-1; d_call: .; cdr3_length: 14; cdr3_aa: CASSLAGVGQPQHF; cdr3_nt: TGCGCCAGCAGCTTGGCAGGGGTTGGACAGCCCCAGCATTTT
clone_size: .; j_call: TRBJ2-3; v_call: TRBV7-9; d_call: .; cdr3_length: 12; cdr3_aa: CASSPSTDTQYF; cdr3_nt: TGTGCCAGCAGCCCCTCCACAGATACGCAGTATTTT
clone_size: .; j_call: TRBJ2-1; v_call: TRBV19; d_call: TRBD1; cdr3_length: 15; cdr3_aa: CASSIVGDRGYEQFF; cdr3_nt: TGTGCCAGTAGTATAGTGGGGGACAGGGGATATGAGCAGTTCTTC
clone_size: .; j_call: TRBJ1-5; v_call: TRBV5-4; d_call: .; cdr3_length: 11; cdr3_aa: CASQPPQPQHF; cdr3_nt: TGTGCCAGCCAGCCTCCCCAGCCCCAGCATTTT
clone_size: .; j_call: TRBJ2-7; v_call: TRBV7-9; d_call: TRBD1; cdr3_length: 15; cdr3_aa: CASSFTSGTGVEQYF; cdr3_nt: TGTGCCAGCAGCTTCACCTCCGGGACAGGGGTAGAGCAGTACTTC
clone_size: .; j_call: TRBJ2-1; v_call: TRBV12-3/TRBV12-4; d_call: .; cdr3_length: 12; cdr3_aa: CASSPRGDEQFF; cdr3_nt: TGTGCCAGCAGCCCCCGCGGGGATGAGCAGTTCTTC
clone_size: .; j_call: TRBJ1-1; v_call: TRBV28; d_call: .; cdr3_length: 13; cdr3_aa: CASRVGADTEAFF; cdr3_nt: TGTGCCAGCAGGGTAGGGGCCGACACTGAAGCTTTCTTT
clone_size: .; j_call: TRBJ2-1; v_call: TRBV19; d_call: TRBD1; cdr3_length: 15; cdr3_aa: CASSILQGSYNEQFF; cdr3_nt: TGTGCCAGTAGTATATTACAGGGGTCCTACAATGAGCAGTTCTTC
clone_size: .; j_call: TRBJ2-1; v_call: TRBV12-3/TRBV12-4; d_call: TRBD1; cdr3_length: 13; cdr3_aa: CASSFWDRNEQFF; cdr3_nt: TGTGCCAGCAGTTTCTGGGACAGGAATGAGCAGTTCTTC
clone_size: .; j_call: TRBJ1-6; v_call: TRBV18; d_call: .; cdr3_length: 15; cdr3_aa: CASSPGQRSYSPLHF; cdr3_nt: TGTGCCAGCTCACCCGGACAGCGTAGTTACTCACCCCTCCACTTT
clone_size: .; j_call: TRBJ1-3; v_call: TRBV18; d_call: TRBD1; cdr3_length: 13; cdr3_aa: CASSTGEGNTIYF; cdr3_nt: TGTGCCAGCTCAACAGGGGAAGGAAACACCATATATTTT
clone_size: once; j_call: TRBJ1-5; v_call: TRBV2; d_call: .; cdr3_length: 14; cdr3_aa: CASSDRVGNQPQHF; cdr3_nt: TGTGCCAGCAGTGACAGGGTGGGCAATCAGCCCCAGCATTTT
clone_size: .; j_call: TRBJ1-2; v_call: TRBV7-5; d_call: .; cdr3_length: 14; cdr3_aa: CARSGQGRNYGYTF; cdr3_nt: TGTGCCAGAAGCGGACAGGGGAGGAACTATGGCTACACCTTC
clone_size: .; j_call: TRBJ1-1; v_call: TRBV11-2; d_call: TRBD1; cdr3_length: 14; cdr3_aa: CASSTGQGGTEAFF; cdr3_nt: TGTGCCAGCAGCACCGGACAGGGGGGCACTGAAGCTTTCTTT
clone_size: .; j_call: TRBJ2-1; v_call: TRBV19; d_call: TRBD2; cdr3_length: 14; cdr3_aa: CASIRRGAVNEQFF; cdr3_nt: TGTGCCAGTATTAGGCGGGGGGCCGTCAATGAGCAGTTCTTC
clone_size: .; j_call: TRBJ1-1; v_call: TRBV19; d_call: .; cdr3_length: 15; cdr3_aa: CASSFTGTRNTEAFF; cdr3_nt: TGTGCCAGTAGTTTCACCGGGACACGGAACACTGAAGCTTTCTTT
clone_size: .; j_call: TRBJ2-2; v_call: TRBV7-2; d_call: .; cdr3_length: 13; cdr3_aa: CASSLQGSGELFF; cdr3_nt: TGTGCCAGCAGCTTACAGGGGTCCGGGGAGCTGTTTTTT
clone_size: .; j_call: TRBJ2-7; v_call: TRBV18; d_call: TRBD2; cdr3_length: 13; cdr3_aa: CASSPGTSYEQYF; cdr3_nt: TGTGCCAGCTCACCCGGGACTAGCTACGAGCAGTACTTC
clone_size: .; j_call: TRBJ1-1; v_call: TRBV6-6; d_call: .; cdr3_length: 14; cdr3_aa: CASTTQGVGTEAFF; cdr3_nt: TGTGCCAGCACCACACAGGGTGTAGGAACTGAAGCTTTCTTT
clone_size: .; j_call: TRBJ1-1; v_call: TRBV5-1; d_call: .; cdr3_length: 15; cdr3_aa: CASSPSPTGSTEAFF; cdr3_nt: TGCGCCAGCAGCCCATCCCCGACAGGTTCCACTGAAGCTTTCTTT
clone_size: .; j_call: TRBJ2-1; v_call: TRBV28; d_call: TRBD2; cdr3_length: 19; cdr3_aa: CASSFPRRASGRTYNEQFF; cdr3_nt: TGTGCCAGCAGTTTTCCCCGACGGGCTAGCGGGAGGACTTACAATGAGCAGTTCTTC
clone_size: few; j_call: TRBJ2-3; v_call: TRBV7-9; d_call: .; cdr3_length: 15; cdr3_aa: CASSFEGPSTDTQYF; cdr3_nt: TGTGCCAGCAGCTTCGAAGGACCGAGCACAGATACGCAGTATTTT
clone_size: .; j_call: TRBJ1-2; v_call: TRBV5-4; d_call: .; cdr3_length: 15; cdr3_aa: CASSFRGGLGYGYTF; cdr3_nt: TGTGCCAGCAGCTTTCGTGGAGGGCTGGGCTATGGCTACACCTTC
clone_size: .; j_call: TRBJ2-7; v_call: TRBV27; d_call: .; cdr3_length: 13; cdr3_aa: CASSLTEFYEQYF; cdr3_nt: TGTGCCAGCAGTTTAACCGAGTTCTACGAGCAGTACTTC
clone_size: .; j_call: TRBJ1-6; v_call: TRBV19; d_call: TRBD1; cdr3_length: 16; cdr3_aa: CATRPGDRGYNSPLHF; cdr3_nt: TGTGCCACCCGCCCCGGGGACAGGGGATATAATTCACCCCTCCACTTT
clone_size: .; j_call: TRBJ1-6; v_call: TRBV7-2; d_call: .; cdr3_length: 15; cdr3_aa: CASTKAAVQNSPLHF; cdr3_nt: TGTGCCAGCACTAAGGCAGCCGTACAAAATTCACCCCTCCACTTT
clone_size: once; j_call: TRBJ2-7; v_call: TRBV29-1; d_call: TRBD1; cdr3_length: 14; cdr3_aa: CSAYTGTGLYEQYF; cdr3_nt: TGCAGCGCATATACCGGGACAGGGCTCTACGAGCAGTACTTC
clone_size: .; j_call: TRBJ1-2; v_call: TRBV5-4; d_call: TRBD1; cdr3_length: 16; cdr3_aa: CASSAPTGTDRYGYTF; cdr3_nt: TGTGCCAGCAGCGCGCCCACCGGGACAGACCGCTATGGCTACACCTTC
clone_size: once; j_call: TRBJ1-2; v_call: TRBV9; d_call: .; cdr3_length: 13; cdr3_aa: CASSVTVNYGYTF; cdr3_nt: TGTGCCAGCAGCGTAACAGTAAACTATGGCTACACCTTC
clone_size: .; j_call: TRBJ1-6; v_call: TRBV6-1; d_call: .; cdr3_length: 15; cdr3_aa: CASSELGKFRSPLHF; cdr3_nt: TGTGCCAGCAGTGAATTGGGAAAATTTCGGTCACCCCTCCACTTT
clone_size: .; j_call: TRBJ1-4; v_call: TRBV19; d_call: .; cdr3_length: 16; cdr3_aa: CASNEPGYGRGEKLFF; cdr3_nt: TGTGCCAGTAATGAACCAGGGTACGGCCGGGGTGAAAAACTGTTTTTT
clone_size: .; j_call: TRBJ2-2; v_call: TRBV5-1; d_call: .; cdr3_length: 16; cdr3_aa: CASRRMTEGNTGELFF; cdr3_nt: TGCGCCAGCAGACGCATGACTGAGGGCAACACCGGGGAGCTGTTTTTT
clone_size: .; j_call: TRBJ1-5; v_call: TRBV7-2; d_call: .; cdr3_length: 15; cdr3_aa: CASSPDGYSNQPQHF; cdr3_nt: TGTGCCAGCAGCCCGGACGGTTATAGCAATCAGCCCCAGCATTTT
clone_size: .; j_call: TRBJ1-1; v_call: TRBV2; d_call: .; cdr3_length: 13; cdr3_aa: CASRRMGDVPAFF; cdr3_nt: TGTGCCAGCAGACGTATGGGGGACGTTCCGGCTTTCTTT
clone_size: .; j_call: TRBJ2-2; v_call: TRBV7-2; d_call: TRBD2; cdr3_length: 16; cdr3_aa: CASSLPSGRLTGELFF; cdr3_nt: TGTGCCAGCAGCTTACCTAGCGGGAGGCTCACCGGGGAGCTGTTTTTT
clone_size: .; j_call: TRBJ2-1; v_call: TRBV4-1; d_call: .; cdr3_length: 17; cdr3_aa: CASSQGMYLTTHNEQFF; cdr3_nt: TGCGCCAGCAGCCAAGGAATGTACTTGACTACCCACAATGAGCAGTTCTTC
clone_size: .; j_call: TRBJ1-1; v_call: TRBV4-1; d_call: .; cdr3_length: 18; cdr3_aa: CASSLQTGLDGMNTEAFF; cdr3_nt: TGCGCCAGCAGCCTACAAACGGGGCTGGATGGTATGAACACTGAAGCTTTCTTT
clone_size: .; j_call: TRBJ2-5; v_call: TRBV5-1; d_call: .; cdr3_length: 12; cdr3_aa: CASTSGGETQYF; cdr3_nt: TGCGCCAGCACCTCCGGAGGAGAGACCCAGTACTTC
clone_size: .; j_call: TRBJ1-3; v_call: TRBV27; d_call: .; cdr3_length: 15; cdr3_aa: CASSRRGRSGNTIYF; cdr3_nt: TGTGCCAGCAGTCGCAGGGGCCGCTCTGGAAACACCATATATTTT
clone_size: .; j_call: TRBJ2-3; v_call: TRBV3-1/TRBV3-2; d_call: TRBD2; cdr3_length: 16; cdr3_aa: CASSLRTSGRTDTQYF; cdr3_nt: TGTGCCAGCAGCCTCCGGACTAGCGGGAGGACAGATACGCAGTATTTT
clone_size: .; j_call: TRBJ1-2; v_call: TRBV28; d_call: .; cdr3_length: 13; cdr3_aa: CASSFGAHYGYTF; cdr3_nt: TGTGCCAGCAGTTTCGGCGCACACTATGGCTACACCTTC
clone_size: .; j_call: TRBJ2-3; v_call: TRBV10-1; d_call: TRBD2; cdr3_length: 18; cdr3_aa: CASSENSHLAGGGDTQYF; cdr3_nt: TGCGCCAGCAGTGAGAACAGCCACCTAGCGGGTGGGGGGGATACGCAGTATTTT
clone_size: .; j_call: TRBJ1-2; v_call: TRBV15; d_call: .; cdr3_length: 18; cdr3_aa: CATSTVPGHHPLSYGYTF; cdr3_nt: TGTGCCACCAGCACCGTCCCGGGACATCATCCCCTTAGCTATGGCTACACCTTC
clone_size: .; j_call: TRBJ1-4; v_call: TRBV7-2; d_call: .; cdr3_length: 14; cdr3_aa: CASSWGGFNEKLFF; cdr3_nt: TGTGCCAGCAGCTGGGGGGGGTTTAATGAAAAACTGTTTTTT
clone_size: .; j_call: TRBJ2-2; v_call: TRBV6-5; d_call: TRBD1; cdr3_length: 15; cdr3_aa: CASKPGQILTGELFF; cdr3_nt: TGTGCCAGCAAACCGGGACAGATACTCACCGGGGAGCTGTTTTTT
clone_size: .; j_call: TRBJ1-3; v_call: TRBV27; d_call: .; cdr3_length: 10; cdr3_aa: CATDLITIYF; cdr3_nt: TGTGCCACCGACCTGATCACCATATATTTT
clone_size: .; j_call: TRBJ2-7; v_call: TRBV11-3; d_call: TRBD2; cdr3_length: 15; cdr3_aa: CASSRGTSGTYEQYF; cdr3_nt: TGTGCCAGCAGCCGGGGGACTAGCGGTACCTACGAGCAGTACTTC
clone_size: .; j_call: TRBJ1-1; v_call: TRBV11-2; d_call: .; cdr3_length: 17; cdr3_aa: CASSLDPRQRTVTEAFF; cdr3_nt: TGTGCCAGCAGCTTAGATCCGAGACAGAGGACGGTCACTGAAGCTTTCTTT